A selection of T cell receptor beta chains follows, all from one sample in a study of blood T cell repertoires in COVID-19. The table came from immunoSEQ multiplex PCR; TCRdb's copy has only in-frame clones and leaves some out. The table lists hundreds of thousands of clones, roughly 80% of them singletons. The sequencing sample was made of peripheral blood. These receptors came from a woman aged 80 or older with active or convalescent COVID-19. The conserved cysteine and the conserved F or W are not part of the CDR3 here. Fields, in order: clone size, J gene, V gene, CDR3 protein. Rows may omit the clone size; those that give it use once, few, many or a size class.

once TRBJ2-7 TRBV6-2/TRBV6-3 ASSYLQPTTTGSVSYEQY
- TRBJ1-2 TRBV7-9 ASSQGTADYGYT
- TRBJ1-2 TRBV5-1 ATPHNSYGYT
- TRBJ1-1 TRBV7-3 ASSLLGTPNTEAF
few TRBJ1-5 TRBV7-9 ASSPGQGERNQPQH
- TRBJ2-7 TRBV18 ASSPRILAGGNEQY
- TRBJ2-7 TRBV5-1 ASSQPGQGAGQY
few TRBJ2-2 TRBV9 ASSVFPSAGELF
- TRBJ2-3 TRBV4-3 ASSQASGRASDTQY
- TRBJ2-5 TRBV6-5 ASGLSRETQY
- TRBJ1-1 TRBV6-2/TRBV6-3 ASSYSGGRRNRAF
- TRBJ2-3 TRBV5-4 ASSRVGGISDTQY
- TRBJ1-1 TRBV12-3/TRBV12-4 ASRVDLETEAF
- TRBJ2-3 TRBV29-1 SVGAGQGFPDTQY
- TRBJ2-3 TRBV7-6 ASSLSRDTQY
- TRBJ2-1 TRBV9 ASSVSTGTVDEQF
- TRBJ2-1 TRBV20-1 SASSSGASSYNEQF
- TRBJ2-1 TRBV7-8 ASYRDRYNEQF
- TRBJ1-6 TRBV19 ASRTGNSPLH
few TRBJ1-2 TRBV4-2 ASSQDDRGDYGYT
- TRBJ2-7 TRBV5-1 ASSTAGTGSYEQY
many TRBJ1-2 TRBV4-2 ASSQGASGVGYGYT
- TRBJ2-2 TRBV19 ASSFGGQRRAGELF
- TRBJ2-3 TRBV5-1 ASSAGEGTQY
once TRBJ2-7 TRBV4-3 ASSQVSGAEQY
once TRBJ2-1 TRBV20-1 SASTFRGATYNEQF
- TRBJ1-5 TRBV28 ASSPGGSNQPQH
- TRBJ2-2 TRBV2 ASSELAGTGELF
- TRBJ1-1 TRBV30 AWSVGRVNTEAF
- TRBJ2-1 TRBV5-1 ASSLGTGKGNEQF
- TRBJ1-1 TRBV18 ASSPQIGGENTEAF
- TRBJ2-5 TRBV4-2 ASSLAGAQETQY
- TRBJ2-7 TRBV7-6 ASSLVSSGSVEQY
- TRBJ2-4 TRBV5-5 ASSLGQPGNIQY